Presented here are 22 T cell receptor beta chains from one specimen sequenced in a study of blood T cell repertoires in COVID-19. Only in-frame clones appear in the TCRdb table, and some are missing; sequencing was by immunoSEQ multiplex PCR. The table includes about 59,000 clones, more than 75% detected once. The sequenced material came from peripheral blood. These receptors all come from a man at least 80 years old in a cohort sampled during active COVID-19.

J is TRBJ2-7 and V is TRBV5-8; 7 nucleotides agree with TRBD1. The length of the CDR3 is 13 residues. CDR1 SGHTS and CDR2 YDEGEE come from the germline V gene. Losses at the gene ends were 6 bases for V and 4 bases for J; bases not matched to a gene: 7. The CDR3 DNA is TGTGCCAGCATCCGGGACAGAAGATACGAGCAGTACTTC. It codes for CASIRDRRYEQYF.

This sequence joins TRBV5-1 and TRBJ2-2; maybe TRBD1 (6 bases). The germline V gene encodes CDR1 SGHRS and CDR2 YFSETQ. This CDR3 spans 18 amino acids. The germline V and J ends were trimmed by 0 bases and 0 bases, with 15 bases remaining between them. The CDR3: CASSLVHRDRPNTGELFF. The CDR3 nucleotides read TGCGCCAGCAGCTTGGTGCACAGGGATAGACCGAACACCGGGGAGCTGTTTTTT.

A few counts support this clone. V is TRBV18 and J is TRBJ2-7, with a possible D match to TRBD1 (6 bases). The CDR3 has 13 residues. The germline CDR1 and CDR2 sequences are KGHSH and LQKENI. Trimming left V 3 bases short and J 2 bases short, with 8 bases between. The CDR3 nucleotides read TGTGCCAGCTCACCCAGACAGGCCTACGAGCAGTACTTC. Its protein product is CASSPRQAYEQYF.

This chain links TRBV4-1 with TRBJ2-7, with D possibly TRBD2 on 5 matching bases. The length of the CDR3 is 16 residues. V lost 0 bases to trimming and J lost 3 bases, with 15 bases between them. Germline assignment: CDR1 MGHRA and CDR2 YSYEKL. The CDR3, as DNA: TGCGCCAGCAGCCAAGAATCCCGACTAAAGCACTACGAGCAGTACTTC. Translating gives CASSQESRLKHYEQYF.

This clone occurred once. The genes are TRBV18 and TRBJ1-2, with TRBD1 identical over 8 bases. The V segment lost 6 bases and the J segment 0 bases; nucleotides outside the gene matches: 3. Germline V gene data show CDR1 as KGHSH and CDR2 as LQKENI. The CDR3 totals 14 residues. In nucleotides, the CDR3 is TGTGCCAGCTCTGGGACAGGAGCTAACTATGGCTACACCTTC. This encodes CASSGTGANYGYTF.

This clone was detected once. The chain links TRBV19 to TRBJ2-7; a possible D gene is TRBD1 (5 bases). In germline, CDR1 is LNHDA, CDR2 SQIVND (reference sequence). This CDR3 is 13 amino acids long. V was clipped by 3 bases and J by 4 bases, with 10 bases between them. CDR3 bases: TGTGCCAGTAGTATTACAGGCCCGTACGAGCAGTACTTC. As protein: CASSITGPYEQYF.

The CDR3: CASSALRGDTQYF. In DNA, the CDR3 is TGTGCCAGCAGCGCCCTGCGGGGAGATACGCAGTATTTT. The genes are TRBV7-2 and TRBJ2-3; D possibly corresponds to TRBD2 (6 bases). Germline assignment: CDR1 SGHTA and CDR2 FQGNSA. The length of the CDR3 is 13 residues. Trimming removed 5 bases from V and 5 bases from J, with 11 bases in between. Full variable domain (remainder filled in from reference TRBV7-2 and TRBJ2-3): GAGVSQSPSNKVTEKGKDVELRCDPISGHTALYWYRQSLGQGLEFLIYFQGNSAPDKSGLPSDRFSAERTGGSVSTLTIQRTQQEDSAVYLCASSALRGDTQYFGPGTRLTVL.

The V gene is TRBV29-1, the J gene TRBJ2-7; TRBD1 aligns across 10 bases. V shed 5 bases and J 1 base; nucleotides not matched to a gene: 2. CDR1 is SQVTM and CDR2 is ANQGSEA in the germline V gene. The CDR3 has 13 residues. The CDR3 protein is CSVRTGGSYEQYF. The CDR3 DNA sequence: TGCAGCGTTAGGACAGGGGGTTCCTACGAGCAGTACTTC.

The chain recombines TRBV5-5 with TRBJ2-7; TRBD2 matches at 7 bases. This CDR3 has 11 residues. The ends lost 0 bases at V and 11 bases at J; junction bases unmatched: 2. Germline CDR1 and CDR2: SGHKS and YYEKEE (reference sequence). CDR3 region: CASSLASGEYF. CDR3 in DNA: TGTGCCAGCAGCTTGGCGAGCGGGGAGTACTTC.

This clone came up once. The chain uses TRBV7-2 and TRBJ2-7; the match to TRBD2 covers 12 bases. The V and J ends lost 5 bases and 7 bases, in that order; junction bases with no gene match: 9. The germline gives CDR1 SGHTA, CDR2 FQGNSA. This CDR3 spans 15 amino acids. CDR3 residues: CASSSRLAGGQEQYF. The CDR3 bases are TGTGCCAGCAGCAGTCGTCTAGCGGGGGGGCAGGAGCAGTACTTC. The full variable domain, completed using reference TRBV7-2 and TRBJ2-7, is GAGVSQSPSNKVTEKGKDVELRCDPISGHTALYWYRQSLGQGLEFLIYFQGNSAPDKSGLPSDRFSAERTGGSVSTLTIQRTQQEDSAVYLCASSSRLAGGQEQYFGPGTRLTVT.

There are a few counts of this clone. The CDR3 protein is CAWSVRVSRQGYTF. The CDR3 DNA sequence: TGTGCCTGGAGTGTACGGGTCAGCCGTCAAGGCTACACCTTC. The chain carries TRBV30 and TRBJ1-2; D uncertain. This CDR3 has 14 amino acids. The germline V gene encodes CDR1 GTSNPN and CDR2 SVGIG (reference sequence). V gave up 0 bases and J gave up 8 bases, with 16 bases separating them.

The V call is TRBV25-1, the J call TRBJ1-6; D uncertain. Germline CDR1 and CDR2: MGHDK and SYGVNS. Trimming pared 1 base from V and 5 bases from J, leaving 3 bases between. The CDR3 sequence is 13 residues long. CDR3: CASSESDNSPLHF. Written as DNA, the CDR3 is TGTGCCAGCAGTGAATCTGATAATTCACCCCTCCACTTT.

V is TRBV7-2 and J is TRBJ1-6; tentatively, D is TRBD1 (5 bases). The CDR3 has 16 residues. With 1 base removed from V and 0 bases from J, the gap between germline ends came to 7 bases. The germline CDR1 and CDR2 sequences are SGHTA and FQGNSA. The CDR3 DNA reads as TGTGCCAGCAGCTTAGTTACAGGCTCCTATAATTCACCCCTCCACTTT. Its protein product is CASSLVTGSYNSPLHF.

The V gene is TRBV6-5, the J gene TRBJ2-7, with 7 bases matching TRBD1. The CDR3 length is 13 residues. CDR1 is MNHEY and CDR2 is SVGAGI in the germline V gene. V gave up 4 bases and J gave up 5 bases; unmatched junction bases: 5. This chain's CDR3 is CASSFSDRDEQYF. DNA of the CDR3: TGTGCCAGCAGTTTTTCAGACAGGGACGAGCAGTACTTC.

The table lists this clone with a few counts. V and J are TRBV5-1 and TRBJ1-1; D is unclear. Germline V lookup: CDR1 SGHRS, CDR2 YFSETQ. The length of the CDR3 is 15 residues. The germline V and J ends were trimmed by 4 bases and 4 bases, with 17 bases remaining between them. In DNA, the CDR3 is TGCGCCAGCAGCCCTCTCGCGGCGGCGGGCACTGAAGCTTTCTTT. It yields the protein CASSPLAAAGTEAFF. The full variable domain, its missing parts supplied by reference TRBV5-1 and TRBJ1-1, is KAGVTQTPRYLIKTRGQQVTLSCSPISGHRSVSWYQQTPGQGLQFLFEYFSETQRNKGNFPGRFSGRQFSNSRSEMNVSTLELGDSALYLCASSPLAAAGTEAFFGQGTRLTVV.

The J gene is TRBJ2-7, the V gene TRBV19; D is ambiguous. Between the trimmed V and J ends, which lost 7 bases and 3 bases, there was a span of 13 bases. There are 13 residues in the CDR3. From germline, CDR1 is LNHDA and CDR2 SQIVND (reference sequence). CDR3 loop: CASTGAPSYEQYF. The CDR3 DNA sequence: TGTGCCAGTACCGGAGCTCCTAGCTACGAGCAGTACTTC.

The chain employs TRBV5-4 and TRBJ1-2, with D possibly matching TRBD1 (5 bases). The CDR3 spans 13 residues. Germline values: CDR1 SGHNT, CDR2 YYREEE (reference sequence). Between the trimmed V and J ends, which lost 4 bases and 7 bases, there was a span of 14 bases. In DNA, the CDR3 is TGTGCCAGCAGCAAAGCAGGGTCGGGTGGCTACACCTTC. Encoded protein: CASSKAGSGGYTF.

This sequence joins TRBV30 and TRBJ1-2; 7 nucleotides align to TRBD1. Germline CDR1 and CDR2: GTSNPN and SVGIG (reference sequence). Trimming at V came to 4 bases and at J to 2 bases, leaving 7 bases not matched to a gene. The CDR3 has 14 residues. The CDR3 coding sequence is TGTGCCTGGATTCGGACAGGTAACAACTATGGCTACACCTTC. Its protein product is CAWIRTGNNYGYTF. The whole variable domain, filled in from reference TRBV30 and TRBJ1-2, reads SQTIHQWPATLVQPVGSPLSLECTVEGTSNPNLYWYRQAAGRGLQLLFYSVGIGQISSEVPQNLSASRPQDRQFILSSKKLLLSDSGFYLCAWIRTGNNYGYTFGSGTRLTVV.

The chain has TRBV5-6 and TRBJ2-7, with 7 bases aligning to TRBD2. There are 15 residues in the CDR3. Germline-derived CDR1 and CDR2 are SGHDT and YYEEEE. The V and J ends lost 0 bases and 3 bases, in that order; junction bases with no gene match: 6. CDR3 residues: CASSLVRDYHYEQYF. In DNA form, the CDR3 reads TGTGCCAGCAGCTTGGTCCGGGACTATCACTACGAGCAGTACTTC.

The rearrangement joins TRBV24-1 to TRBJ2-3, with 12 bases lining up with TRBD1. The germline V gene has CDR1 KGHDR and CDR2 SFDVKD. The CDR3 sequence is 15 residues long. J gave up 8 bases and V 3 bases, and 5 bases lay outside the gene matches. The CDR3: CATSDPGQGAGTQYF. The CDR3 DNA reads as TGTGCCACCAGTGATCCGGGACAGGGGGCGGGTACGCAGTATTTT.

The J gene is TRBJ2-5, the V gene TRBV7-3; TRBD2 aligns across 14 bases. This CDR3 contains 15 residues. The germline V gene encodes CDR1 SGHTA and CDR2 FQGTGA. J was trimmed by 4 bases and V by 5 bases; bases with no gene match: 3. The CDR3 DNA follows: TGTGCCAGCAGCGTGGGACTAGCGGGGGTAGAGACCCAGTACTTC. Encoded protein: CASSVGLAGVETQYF. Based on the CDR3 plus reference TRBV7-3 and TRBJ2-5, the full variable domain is GAGVSQTPSNKVTEKGKYVELRCDPISGHTALYWYRQSLGQGPEFLIYFQGTGAADDSGLPNDRFFAVRPEGSVSTLKIQRTERGDSAVYLCASSVGLAGVETQYFGPGTRLLVL.

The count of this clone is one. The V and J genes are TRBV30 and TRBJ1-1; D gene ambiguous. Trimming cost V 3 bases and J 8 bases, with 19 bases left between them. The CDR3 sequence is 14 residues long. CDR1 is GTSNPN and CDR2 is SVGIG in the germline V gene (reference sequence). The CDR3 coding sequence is TGTGCCTGGAGACCGACAAGTATGTACCCCGAAGCTTTCTTT. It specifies CAWRPTSMYPEAFF.